The TCR beta chain described here comes from a study of blood T cell repertoires in COVID-19. Study details: PBMCs, B-cell-depleted T cells, or T cells were the source of the cDNA or gDNA that made up the material.

The CDR3 length is 16 residues. Germline V CDR1 and CDR2: SNHLY, FYNNEI. V lost 6 bases and J 3 bases, leaving 19 bases between the germline ends. The method was immunoSEQ multiplex PCR; TCRdb's version includes in-frame clones alone and lacks a portion of them. The data hold about 280,000 clones, with around 86% observed a single time. Sequenced material: peripheral blood. This sequence originates from a human donor in a cohort sampled during active COVID-19. The rearrangement uses TRBV2 and TRBJ2-3; a weak D match, TRBD1 (9 bases). CDR3 loop: CASRIQGASGTDTQYF. CDR3 sequence (DNA): TGTGCCAGCAGGATACAGGGGGCTAGCGGGACAGATACGCAGTATTTT.